One sample yielded the 28 T cell receptor beta chains listed below, sequenced in a study of cytomegalovirus exposure and HLA in healthy donors. Use of 60 Vbeta and 13 Jbeta primers characterized the PCR. The protocol was immunoSEQ multiplex PCR, while the TCRdb copy is restricted to in-frame clones and leaves out a portion. The sample comprises roughly 190,000 clones, 70% to 90% of which are singletons, and approximately 1.9% rests with the top ten. The specimen sequenced was PBMCs. The receptors come from a woman aged 18-30 years in good health and CMV-seronegative.

The genes are TRBV7-2 and TRBJ1-5, with D possibly matching TRBD1 (5 bases). Germline CDR1 reads SGHTA; CDR2 reads FQGNSA. Trimming took off 3 bases at V and 4 bases at J, with 13 bases between the two ends. The CDR3 sequence is 15 residues long. CDR3 protein: CASSLQTAGNQPQHF. CDR3 in DNA: TGTGCCAGCAGCTTGCAGACAGCGGGGAATCAGCCCCAGCATTTT.

The V gene is TRBV30, the J gene TRBJ2-5; TRBD2 is a possible D gene (6 bases). Deletions cut 3 bases from V and 1 base from J, with 9 bases between. Germline lookup yields CDR1 GTSNPN and CDR2 SVGIG (reference sequence). CDR3 length: 13 amino acids. CDR3 in amino acids: CAWSGLLQETQYF. The DNA of the CDR3 is TGTGCCTGGAGCGGACTACTCCAAGAGACCCAGTACTTC.

The CDR3 reads CASSLTSGGTNEQFF. In DNA, the CDR3 is TGTGCCAGCAGTCTAACTAGCGGGGGGACTAATGAGCAGTTCTTC. The chain employs TRBV9 and TRBJ2-1; 12 nucleotides agree with TRBD2. The CDR3 consists of 15 residues. Germline trimming cut 5 bases from V and 7 bases from J; bases unmatched to any gene: 7. Germline V lookup: CDR1 SGDLS, CDR2 YYNGEE.

CDR3 DNA: TGTGCCAGCACTCACGGGGGGAAGTATGGCTACACCTTC. Its translation: CASTHGGKYGYTF. The V call is TRBV6-1, the J call TRBJ1-2, with D perhaps TRBD1 (5 bases). The V end lost 7 bases, the J end lost 5 bases, and 14 bases lay between the germline ends. The germline CDR1 and CDR2 sequences are MNHNS and SASEGT. The CDR3 loop spans 13 amino acids.

There are a few counts of this clone. This chain joins TRBV5-1 and TRBJ2-5, with 7 bases fitting TRBD2. Germline CDR1 reads SGHRS; CDR2 reads YFSETQ. V was clipped by 2 bases and J by 5 bases; unmatched bases: 9. The CDR3 runs 15 residues. The CDR3 DNA follows: TGCGCCAGCAGCTTAGGAGCGGGGCAAGCGGAGACCCAGTACTTC. Its translation: CASSLGAGQAETQYF.

V usage is TRBV5-8 and J usage is TRBJ2-5; a possible D gene is TRBD2 (6 bases). Germline-derived CDR1 and CDR2 are SGHTS and YDEGEE. The V end was cut by 5 bases, the J end by 1 base, with 12 bases between. CDR3 length equals 14 residues. The CDR3 loop is CASSFGSGQETQYF. In nucleotides, the CDR3 is TGTGCCAGCAGTTTTGGTAGCGGCCAAGAGACCCAGTACTTC.

This chain connects TRBV5-1 to TRBJ2-3, with 12 positions matching TRBD1. V gave up 7 bases and J gave up 4 bases; unmatched junction bases: 10. The CDR3 sequence is 16 residues long. Germline-derived CDR1 and CDR2 are SGHRS and YFSETQ. The CDR3 sequence: CASGPTGTGGADTQYF. CDR3 nucleotides: TGCGCCAGCGGCCCGACCGGGACAGGGGGCGCAGATACGCAGTATTTT.

The chain couples TRBV7-8 to TRBJ1-3; tentatively, D is TRBD1 (5 bases). Deletions cut 2 bases from V and 2 bases from J, with 13 bases between. The CDR3 loop spans 16 amino acids. The germline V gene encodes CDR1 SGHVS and CDR2 FQNEAQ. In nucleotides, the CDR3 is TGTGCCAGCAGCTTACCTCCGGGGGGGACTGGAAACACCATATATTTT. Amino acid sequence: CASSLPPGGTGNTIYF.

The chain uses TRBV7-2 and TRBJ2-1; no clear D gene. The ends were cut back, 5 bases at V and 10 bases at J, with 12 bases in the middle. The CDR3 is 12 residues long. Germline loops: CDR1 SGHTA, CDR2 FQGNSA. CDR3 loop: CASSPPQSEQFF. CDR3 DNA sequence: TGTGCCAGCAGCCCCCCTCAAAGCGAGCAGTTCTTC. Supplemented by reference TRBV7-2 and TRBJ2-1, the full variable domain reads GAGVSQSPSNKVTEKGKDVELRCDPISGHTALYWYRQSLGQGLEFLIYFQGNSAPDKSGLPSDRFSAERTGGSVSTLTIQRTQQEDSAVYLCASSPPQSEQFFGPGTRLTVL.

The rearrangement links TRBV7-2 to TRBJ2-5, with 10 positions matching TRBD2. The junction had 11 bases not matched to a gene; V was cut back by 5 bases and J by 5 bases. The CDR3 is made up of 16 amino acids. Per the germline V gene, CDR1 is SGHTA and CDR2 is FQGNSA. The CDR3 loop reads CASSPAWLAGEETQYF. CDR3 DNA sequence: TGTGCCAGCAGCCCCGCCTGGCTAGCGGGAGAGGAGACCCAGTACTTC.

The rearrangement links TRBV7-6 to TRBJ2-2, with TRBD2 identical over 7 bases. Trimming cost V 4 bases and J 4 bases; bases outside gene matches: 15. CDR1 and CDR2 from the germline V gene are SGHVS and FNYEAQ. The CDR3 length is 18 residues. CDR3 DNA: TGTGCCAGCAGCTCCATCCCGGGACTCGGGAGGATCACCGGGGAGCTGTTTTTT. Translation gives CASSSIPGLGRITGELFF.

The V gene is TRBV6-4, the J gene TRBJ2-3; weak D call: TRBD2 (6 bases). Looked up from germline, CDR1 is MRHNA and CDR2 is SNTAGT. Trimming removed 5 bases at V and 6 bases at J, with 18 bases between. This CDR3 is built from 15 residues. The CDR3 sequence is CASSPTSTHGDTQYF. CDR3 sequence (DNA): TGTGCCAGCAGTCCTACTAGCACCCACGGGGATACGCAGTATTTT.

This chain connects TRBV19 to TRBJ2-1; 8 bases map to TRBD2. The CDR3 covers 17 residues. Germline V CDR1 and CDR2: LNHDA, SQIVND (reference sequence). V trimming: 6 bases; J trimming: 0 bases; junction bases outside the gene matches: 10. CDR3 region: CASSVTGLAASYNEQFF. Here the CDR3 DNA reads TGTGCCAGTAGCGTTACCGGACTAGCAGCCTCCTACAATGAGCAGTTCTTC.

J is TRBJ2-2 and V is TRBV7-9, with D possibly matching TRBD1 (6 bases). V was shortened by 5 bases and J by 0 bases, with 10 bases between the two germline ends. CDR1 and CDR2 from the germline V gene are SEHNR and FQNEAQ (reference sequence). The CDR3 has 15 residues. CDR3 sequence (DNA): TGTGCCAGCAGCCCTGGGGGCGCGAACACCGGGGAGCTGTTTTTT. Translation gives CASSPGGANTGELFF. Complete variable domain (other parts from reference TRBV7-9 and TRBJ2-2): DTGVSQNPRHKITKRGQNVTFRCDPISEHNRLYWYRQTLGQGPEFLTYFQNEAQLEKSRLLSDRFSAERPKGSFSTLEIQRTEQGDSAMYLCASSPGGANTGELFFGEGSRLTVL.

This clone was found a few times. The rearrangement joins TRBV11-2 to TRBJ2-7; 7 nucleotides align to TRBD1. V lost 6 bases and J lost 0; bases outside the gene matches: 8. Germline V gives CDR1 SGHAT, CDR2 FQNNGV. This CDR3 is built from 15 residues. The CDR3 coding sequence is TGTGCCAGCAGTCAACAGGGGTCTAGCTCCTACGAGCAGTACTTC. Residues: CASSQQGSSSYEQYF.

The rearrangement joins TRBV7-6 to TRBJ2-7, with D perhaps matching TRBD1 (5 bases). Germline V gene sequence: CDR1 SGHVS, CDR2 FNYEAQ. The CDR3 has 14 amino acids. V lost 5 bases and J 0 bases, leaving 11 bases between the germline ends. CDR3: CASSPDRLSYEQYF. The CDR3 DNA reads TGTGCCAGCAGCCCCGACAGACTCTCCTACGAGCAGTACTTC. The full variable domain, with the rest looked up from reference TRBV7-6 and TRBJ2-7, is GAGVSQSPRYKVTKRGQDVALRCDPISGHVSLYWYRQALGQGPEFLTYFNYEAQQDKSGLPNDRFSAERPEGSISTLTIQRTEQRDSAMYRCASSPDRLSYEQYFGPGTRLTVT.

The V gene is TRBV19, the J gene TRBJ2-7, with 9 bases fitting TRBD1. This CDR3 is built from 15 residues. The germline CDR1 and CDR2 sequences are LNHDA and SQIVND (reference sequence). Losses at the gene ends were 5 bases for V and 7 bases for J; bases not matched to a gene: 12. The CDR3 DNA is TGTGCCAGTAGTGGGGCCGGTACAGGGGGCTGGGAGCAGTACTTC. The encoded protein is CASSGAGTGGWEQYF.

The chain joins TRBV6-1 to TRBJ2-1; 13 bases agree with TRBD2. Germline V gene sequence: CDR1 MNHNS, CDR2 SASEGT. The V and J ends lost 3 bases and 4 bases, in that order; junction bases with no gene match: 9. The CDR3 spans 18 residues. CDR3 nucleotides: TGTGCCAGCAGTGACGTTTGGACTAGCGGGAGAAAGTACAATGAGCAGTTCTTC. Protein product: CASSDVWTSGRKYNEQFF.

This clone has more than one count but fewer than ten. The rearrangement links TRBV4-1 to TRBJ1-2; 12 nucleotides align to TRBD1. The V gene end was trimmed by 3 bases and the J gene end by 6 bases; junction bases not matched to a gene: 5. This CDR3 spans 15 amino acids. Germline assignment: CDR1 MGHRA and CDR2 YSYEKL. The CDR3 loop reads CASSQGQGARNGYTF. The CDR3 region has the DNA TGCGCCAGCAGCCAGGGACAGGGGGCTAGGAATGGCTACACCTTC.

For the CDR3, the DNA is TGTGCCAGCAGTTACTCGGCGGGGGGTGAAGCTTTCTTT. Translated: CASSYSAGGEAFF. The chain recombines TRBV6-5 with TRBJ1-1; D possibly corresponds to TRBD1 (5 bases). Germline lookup yields CDR1 MNHEY and CDR2 SVGAGI. Trimming took off 0 bases at V and 7 bases at J, with 9 bases between the two ends. This CDR3 comprises 13 residues.

The chain employs TRBV5-1 and TRBJ2-7; 8 nucleotides match TRBD1. CDR1 is SGHRS, CDR2 YFSETQ, per germline. Losses at the gene ends were 5 bases for V and 4 bases for J; bases not matched to a gene: 11. The CDR3 loop spans 15 amino acids. CDR3 nucleotides: TGCGCCAGCAGGCTTTTTATGGACAGGGCGTACGAGCAGTACTTC. It yields the protein CASRLFMDRAYEQYF.

The chain recombines TRBV5-4 with TRBJ1-3, with D unclear. Germline V gene lookup returns CDR1 SGHNT and CDR2 YYREEE (reference sequence). The CDR3 sequence is 16 residues long. Trimming stripped 0 bases from V and 4 bases from J, with 14 bases between. The chain's CDR3 is CASSLEVSGSGNTIYF. In DNA, the CDR3 is TGTGCCAGCAGCTTGGAGGTCTCCGGGTCCGGAAACACCATATATTTT.

The rearrangement joins TRBV5-5 to TRBJ1-2, with D maybe TRBD1 (5 bases). Germline V gene sequence: CDR1 SGHKS, CDR2 YYEKEE (reference sequence). Trimming pared 6 bases from V and 4 bases from J, leaving 16 bases between. This CDR3 is built from 14 residues. CDR3 nucleotides: TGTGCCAGCACCCGAAAACAGGACGGCTATGGCTACACCTTC. Its translation is CASTRKQDGYGYTF.

The J gene is TRBJ1-5, the V gene TRBV27, with 12 nucleotides matching TRBD1. J gave up 6 bases and V 5 bases, and 17 bases lay outside the gene matches. CDR3 length equals 19 residues. Germline-derived CDR1 and CDR2 are MNHEY and SMNVEV (reference sequence). CDR3 amino acids: CASSPPPGDRGQWGQPQHF. The CDR3 DNA reads as TGTGCCAGCAGTCCCCCGCCCGGGGACAGGGGGCAGTGGGGTCAGCCCCAGCATTTT.

The chain recombines TRBV4-1 with TRBJ2-5; TRBD2 is a possible D gene (5 bases). V lost 4 bases and J 1 base, leaving 13 bases between the germline ends. The CDR3 is 15 residues long. Germline CDR1 reads MGHRA; CDR2 reads YSYEKL. CDR3 bases: TGCGCCAGCAGCCCATCGACACTAGGCCAAGAGACCCAGTACTTC. This gives the protein CASSPSTLGQETQYF.

The V gene is TRBV30, the J gene TRBJ1-2; the D is unclear. Germline assignment: CDR1 GTSNPN and CDR2 SVGIG (reference sequence). V gave up 0 bases and J gave up 6 bases, with 14 bases separating them. The CDR3 length is 14 residues. In DNA form, the CDR3 reads TGTGCCTGGAGTGTTAGCCCCTCCGCGGATGGCTACACCTTC. The encoded protein is CAWSVSPSADGYTF.

This clone was seen only once. The genes are TRBV6-5 and TRBJ1-2; unclear D gene. V gave up 0 bases and J gave up 1 base, with 12 bases separating them. This CDR3 has 16 amino acids. CDR1 and CDR2 from the germline V gene are MNHEY and SVGAGI. CDR3 coding DNA: TGTGCCAGCAGTTACTCTTCCGGGATCGTTAACTATGGCTACACCTTC. This codes for CASSYSSGIVNYGYTF.

This chain connects TRBV11-3 to TRBJ1-1; TRBD1 is a possible D gene (6 bases). Trimming cost V 5 bases and J 2 bases, with 12 bases left between them. Germline lookup yields CDR1 SGHNT and CDR2 YENEEA. CDR3 length equals 14 residues. The CDR3 DNA sequence: TGTGCCAGCAGCCCTGGACAGCTAAACACTGAAGCTTTCTTT. Translated: CASSPGQLNTEAFF.